This TCR beta chain was recorded in a study of T cells after yellow fever vaccination. This clonotype was observed at least ten times. This CDR3 has 15 residues. Per the germline V gene, CDR1 is MDHEN and CDR2 is SYDVKM. With 6 bases clipped from V and 1 base from J, the junction kept 6 bases outside the gene matches. MiXCR, run by TCRdb on the 5' RACE reads, gives a single entry per CDR3 protein. The data hold more than 110,000 distinct CDR3 sequences, with about 6.9% observed a single time. The receptor comes from a man aged 25-45 years who received the YFV17D yellow fever vaccine. The rearrangement links TRBV28 to TRBJ1-2, with TRBD1 matching 9 bases. This sample comprised CD4+ T cells sorted from PBMCs, obtained 10 days after the yellow fever booster vaccination. The CDR3 region has the DNA TGTGCCAGCAGCTCCGGGGGACAGGGTAACTATGGCTACACCTTC. This gives the protein CASSSGGQGNYGYTF.